This T cell receptor beta chain comes out of a study of blood T cell repertoires in COVID-19. Per the authors' pipeline: It was from reference gene primer amplification that nucleated cell counts were estimated. Profiling relied on immunoSEQ multiplex PCR, and the TCRdb table lists in-frame clones only, not all of them. The V and J calls and clone size were taken over from that table, and D and trimming were inferred from the DNA. This sample has about 280,000 clones, with 86% found just once. The Seattle patients joined while their infection was active and were tracked longitudinally afterward. Sequenced: peripheral blood. This TCR came from a woman between 70 and 85 years old with COVID-19, enrolled during active disease.

The CDR3 spells CASSGTGSNQPQHF. For the CDR3, the DNA is TGCGCCAGCAGTGGGACGGGGTCGAATCAGCCCCAGCATTTT. J is TRBJ1-5 and V is TRBV10-2; D gene ambiguous. The V gene lost 4 bases and the J gene lost 4 bases, with 11 bases spanning the gap. This CDR3 spans 14 amino acids. Germline values: CDR1 WSHSY, CDR2 SAAADI.